This TCR beta chain was sequenced in a study of blood T cells in healthy people across ages. General study findings and limits: Any changes in expanded clonotypes were possibly confounded, as donor CMV status remained unknown.

A note on this clonotype: Antigen unknown.

Primed by a sample-barcoded 5' primer and a J-beta primer mix, a second PCR proceeded for roughly 7 to 12 cycles. TCRdb re-called the 5' RACE reads with MiXCR, one entry per CDR3 protein. The table lists 650,000 to 900,000 distinct CDR3 sequences, less than 80% of them singletons. The CDR3 length is 14 residues. The V end was cut by 2 bases, the J end by 1 base, with 5 bases between. CDR1 SGHTA and CDR2 FQGNSA come from the germline V gene. The sample was blood. The gene calls are TRBV7-2 and TRBJ2-2; D is unclear. The receptor was isolated from a man aged 25-40 years in good health. Here the CDR3 reads CASSLNMNTGELFF. The CDR3 region has the DNA TGTGCCAGCAGCTTAAATATGAACACCGGGGAGCTGTTTTTT.